This T cell receptor beta chain was captured by sequencing in a study of shared clonotypes between healthy human individuals (TCRdb year 2020). Turning to the overall study: A few men and two women, aged 18 to 49 years, made up the cohort. For each donor, CD4 naive and CD4 memory were each given three plates, CD8 naive was given two plates, and CD8 memory was given one plate. To estimate repertoire size and how much clonotype sharing occurs between individuals, the study deeply sequenced the blood TCR repertoires of five or six healthy adults. Different laboratories and diverse techniques were used to prepare libraries and sequence TCR repertoires, to increase sequencing depth and limit assay-specific biases. Per donor, leukapheresis produced somewhere between about 0.85 and 10 billion PBMCs.

The donors were healthy, HIV-negative adults who had no recently reported acute infections or vaccinations. Only Caucasian adults living in Nashville, Tennessee, USA were represented among the donors. CD4+ T cells were enriched by magnetic negative selection, after which naive cells were positively selected on CD45RA and the negative fraction was taken as the memory subset. After blood collection by leukapheresis, PBMCs were isolated using Ficoll-Histopaque density gradient centrifugation and then cryopreserved in the vapor phase of liquid nitrogen. Purity and quantity of every magnetically sorted T cell population were checked by analytical flow cytometry. From each sorted fraction, genomic DNA was isolated and quantified by UV absorbance on a Nanodrop 2000c. The full study reports these points: Even with the large sequencing depth, rarefaction of the sorted-subset datasets indicated that sequencing was incomplete. When a few donors were compared, the shared fraction of clonotypes was around 5% for naive CD4, 3.5% to 4% for naive CD8, 2.3% for memory CD4, and 0.4% for memory CD8. Clonotypes shared by all four sorted-subset donors showed higher generation probabilities than non-shared clonotypes. Because the study included only a small number of donors, the genetic and exposure-history diversity represented was limited. Naive subsets generally had larger estimated clonotype richness than memory subsets did. Pairwise subsampling indicated that sequencing depth was expected to affect the degree of clonotype sharing among donors. Only blood was sampled, and tissue TCR repertoires likely differ from those in blood.

Using the deep immunoSEQ assay, multiplex PCR amplified TCR CDR3 regions from genomic DNA. For each cell subset, the extracted genomic DNA was distributed evenly across all wells of several immunoSEQ 96-well plates, and each plate served as one replicate. For sorted subsets, each replicate PCR was loaded with roughly 200 ng genomic DNA, equivalent to 25,000 to 35,000 T cell genomes. Purified libraries were measured with a Qubit 3.0 fluorometer, size-checked on a Bioanalyzer 2100, and measured again with the KAPA Library Quantification kit. A separate single-read 150-cycle Illumina NextSeq 550 flow cell was used to sequence each immunoSEQ 96-well plate. As for how the authors treated the data: The immunoSEQ output contained only junctional sequences without quality scores, so filtering could not match that applied to full-length reads. Sequences were annotated with PyIR, a Python wrapper for IgBLAST v1.9, using IMGT germline references to assign V/J genes and CDR3. Reads with weak V/J assignments (E-value above 1e-6), missing CDR3, stop codons, out-of-frame junctions, or ambiguous translated residues were removed. V3J clonotypes were defined as sequences sharing an identical inferred V gene, J gene, and CDR3 amino acid sequence. Percentage overlap between repertoires was calculated by dividing the number of shared unique clonotypes by the size of the smaller repertoire. Three approaches were used to assess repertoire richness: RTK rarefaction, the Chao1 estimator, and Recon v2.1 estimates of unobserved clonotypes. Generation probabilities were computed with OLGA for all TCRbeta clonotypes obtained by the gDNA method from several donors. TCRdb carries this immuneACCESS record with in-frame sequences only. Its versions omit some clonotypes, under half of them owing to an unresolved V gene in the studies checked, with the rest unexplained. V and J calls plus clone size are reproduced from that table; the DNA served to infer D and trimming. Present in this sample are about 600,000 clones, around 97% of which were seen just once. Around 0.058% of the sample belongs to the ten largest clones.

CDR1 SQVTM and CDR2 ANQGSEA were looked up in the germline V gene. The trim is 7 bases for V and 0 bases for J, with a gap of 9 bases between the germline ends. CDR3 length: 12 amino acids, cysteine to phenylalanine. The sequence is cut down to CDR3 DNA, 36 bases in frame from base 1. Notes on this clone: Its cognate antigen has yet to be identified. Within one base of it there is no much larger clone, and no base qualities were kept.

Sequences were obtained from naive CD4+ T cells sorted from blood. The cell subset or site label for this specimen denotes: CD45RA+ positively selected. The chain couples TRBV29-1 to TRBJ1-2; the D segment could be TRBD1, given 5 matching bases. The receptor comes from a woman between 25 and 40 years old in good health. Here is the DNA: TGCAGCGCGCGGGGCCCTAACTATGGCTACACCTTC. Its translation is CSARGPNYGYTF.